This TCR beta chain was sequenced during a study of beta chain features in type 1 diabetes. Sorting of CD4+ naive, central memory, regulatory and stem cell-like memory cells was performed via CD45RO/CCR7/CD25/CD127/CD95/CD27. Expressed TCRB transcripts were sequenced, since all the RNA that had been isolated was reverse transcribed. Profiled with immunoSEQ multiplex PCR; TCRdb holds only in-frame clones, not every one. Of about 620,000 clones listed, 15% are singletons. The CDR3 runs to 14 residues. V lost 5 bases to trimming and J lost 1 base; unmatched junction nucleotides: 2. The V gene's germline CDR1 is SEHNR and CDR2 FQNEAQ (reference sequence). This clone appeared a few times.

The chain combines TRBV7-9 with TRBJ1-1; TRBD1 matches 9 bases. The sequenced sample was naive CD4+ T cells from blood. This receptor was obtained from a man aged 18 to 30 in good health. DNA of the CDR3: TGTGCCAGCAGCCGGACAGGGGCGAACACTGAAGCTTTCTTT. It encodes CASSRTGANTEAFF.